This TCR beta chain was identified in a study of T cells in Graves' hyperthyroidism and ophthalmopathy. General study findings and limits: Also found in blood were most expanded thyroid clonotypes above 0.001.

For Graves' hyperthyroidism to be stable, ophthalmopathy could not progress within 18 months. Hyperthyroidism in the patients, aged 18 to 65, was newly diagnosed and under 2 months in duration. Amplification of TCR beta CDR3 regions was performed using RNA transcripts as template. In the first-round RT-PCR of the TCR CDR3, the HTBI primer set was used. Using its own MiXCR run on the multiplex PCR reads, TCRdb lists one record per CDR3 protein. The sample shows hundreds of thousands of distinct CDR3 sequences, approximately 13% of them seen only once. This clonotype was observed at least ten times. Its antigen is not identified. CDR1 and CDR2 (germline): DFQATT, SNEGSKA (reference sequence). The CDR3 extends over 14 amino acids. Trimming shortened V by 0 bases and J by 2 bases, and 10 bases separated the two germline ends.

This receptor was obtained from a woman in her twenties or thirties with Graves' hyperthyroidism. The chain is built from TRBV20-1 and TRBJ1-2; the D gene is possibly TRBD1 (5 bases). Sequencing was performed on blood. In DNA, the CDR3 is TGCAGTGCTAGAGATCTAGCAGGGAACTATGGCTACACCTTC. Amino acids: CSARDLAGNYGYTF.